The 30 T cell receptor beta chains reported below all come from one sample, sequenced in a study of shared clonotypes between healthy human individuals. Assay: immunoSEQ multiplex PCR; the TCRdb copy retains only in-frame clones and omits some. The sample has about 2.4 million clones, approximately 94% seen once. The source material was naive CD4+ T cells from PBMCs. Sample subset: CD45RA+ positively selected. The receptors were sampled from a man aged 18 to 30 in good health. Some clones in this sample may be carry-over from other donors' samples.

The chain couples TRBV28 to TRBJ1-2; TRBD1 matches 10 bases. The germline V gene has CDR1 MDHEN and CDR2 SYDVKM. CDR3 length: 14 residues. The V segment lost 2 bases and the J segment 8 bases; nucleotides outside the gene matches: 5. In DNA, the CDR3 is TGTGCCAGCAGTTTAACGGGACAGGGGTTAGGCTACACCTTC. Amino acids: CASSLTGQGLGYTF.

This chain links TRBV5-1 with TRBJ2-5; no clear D. The germline V and J ends were trimmed by 4 bases and 0 bases, with 16 bases remaining between them. CDR1 and CDR2 from the germline V gene are SGHRS and YFSETQ. The CDR3 has 16 residues. The CDR3 DNA reads TGCGCCAGCAGCCGGAAACCATCAGGTAACCAAGAGACCCAGTACTTC. Its translation is CASSRKPSGNQETQYF.

The CDR3 spells CASSFSRYNEQFF. CDR3 nucleotide sequence: TGTGCCAGCAGCTTTTCTAGGTACAATGAGCAGTTCTTC. The chain links TRBV7-6 to TRBJ2-1; D is ambiguous. The length of the CDR3 is 13 residues. Trimming left V 3 bases short and J 4 bases short, with 7 bases between. CDR1 SGHVS and CDR2 FNYEAQ come from the germline V gene.

The chain couples TRBV18 to TRBJ2-6; 11 positions agree with TRBD2. Trimming removed 3 bases from V and 2 bases from J; junction bases left unmatched: 3. The CDR3 is 17 residues long. The V gene's germline CDR1 is KGHSH and CDR2 LQKENI. The CDR3 DNA follows: TGTGCCAGCTCACCCCTAGCGGGAGGTACTGGGGCCAACGTCCTGACTTTC. Translation: CASSPLAGGTGANVLTF.

The chain employs TRBV5-4 and TRBJ1-2; no reliable D call. V lost 4 bases to trimming and J lost 3 bases, with 25 bases between them. The CDR3 extends over 18 amino acids. Germline V CDR1 and CDR2: SGHNT, YYREEE (reference sequence). This CDR3 reads CASSPRLREKGSDYGYTF. CDR3 nucleotide sequence: TGTGCCAGCAGCCCTCGGCTCCGGGAGAAGGGTAGTGACTATGGCTACACCTTC.

The rearrangement uses TRBV7-2 and TRBJ2-7; the match to TRBD2 covers 12 bases. V lost 5 bases and J lost 2; bases outside the gene matches: 7. Germline loops: CDR1 SGHTA, CDR2 FQGNSA. The CDR3 totals 16 residues. The CDR3 region has the DNA TGTGCCAGCAGCCGCCAGACTAGCGGGAGCCCCTACGAGCAGTACTTC. Translated, it gives CASSRQTSGSPYEQYF.

V and J are TRBV27 and TRBJ1-2; D ambiguous. This CDR3 is built from 13 residues. The ends were cut back, 1 base at V and 5 bases at J, with 8 bases in the middle. CDR1 is MNHEY and CDR2 is SMNVEV in the germline V gene (reference sequence). The CDR3 here is CASSLYDGYGYTF. The CDR3 bases are TGTGCCAGCAGTTTATACGATGGGTATGGCTACACCTTC.

Note on this clone: This CDR3 is also generated by other DNA sequences in the sample. The J gene is TRBJ2-7, the V gene TRBV27; 10 positions agree with TRBD1. V dropped 4 bases and J dropped 4; count of bases not matched to a gene: 7. Germline CDR1 reads MNHEY; CDR2 reads SMNVEV (reference sequence). The CDR3 totals 15 residues. CDR3 amino acids: CASSSPGQGRYEQYF. CDR3 bases: TGTGCCAGCAGTTCGCCGGGACAGGGGCGGTACGAGCAGTACTTC.

V is TRBV23-1 and J is TRBJ2-5; 7 bases are shared with TRBD2. TRBV23-1 is an ORF for which the function is uncertain. This CDR3 is 15 amino acids long. V shed 2 bases, J shed 0 bases, and the junction held 3 bases outside the gene matches. The CDR3 DNA reads TGCGCCAGCAGTCAAGGGAGGGCAGACCAAGAGACCCAGTACTTC. This gives the protein CASSQGRADQETQYF.

The DNA of the CDR3 is TGTGCCAGCAGCACCCGAACGGACAGGCGTGAGCAGTTCTTC. As protein: CASSTRTDRREQFF. J is TRBJ2-1 and V is TRBV13, with 7 bases matching TRBD1. V lost 5 bases and J lost 9; bases outside the gene matches: 10. Germline CDR1 and CDR2: PRHDT and FYEKMQ (reference sequence). This CDR3 has 14 amino acids.

This chain uses TRBV6-6 with TRBJ1-2; no definite D call. CDR1 is MNHNY and CDR2 is SVGAGI in the germline V gene (reference sequence). The V and J ends lost 2 bases and 4 bases respectively, with 11 bases between them. The CDR3 contains 14 residues. The CDR3 nucleotides are TGTGCCAGCAGTTACCGTCCGGAACCCTATGGCTACACCTTC. This translates into CASSYRPEPYGYTF.

The rearrangement joins TRBV5-1 to TRBJ2-1; 8 nucleotides agree with TRBD2. The germline V gene has CDR1 SGHRS and CDR2 YFSETQ. The CDR3 extends over 15 amino acids. V trimming: 4 bases; J trimming: 4 bases; junction bases outside the gene matches: 7. CDR3 sequence: CASSGLAGGYNEQFF. The CDR3, as DNA: TGCGCCAGCAGCGGGCTAGCGGGCGGTTACAATGAGCAGTTCTTC.

This chain connects TRBV2 to TRBJ2-5, with D unclear. V lost 4 bases to trimming and J lost 0 bases, with 9 bases between them. Germline-derived CDR1 and CDR2 are SNHLY and FYNNEI. This CDR3 is 14 amino acids long. CDR3 sequence: CASSVLTYQETQYF. CDR3 sequence (DNA): TGTGCCAGCAGTGTTCTTACGTACCAAGAGACCCAGTACTTC.

The chain carries TRBV28 and TRBJ2-3; D gene ambiguous. CDR3 size: 16 residues. The V and J ends lost 3 bases and 1 base respectively, with 14 bases between them. Per germline, CDR1 MDHEN and CDR2 SYDVKM. CDR3 residues: CASSFAVGRGTDTQYF. DNA of the CDR3: TGTGCCAGCAGTTTCGCAGTGGGAAGGGGCACAGATACGCAGTATTTT.

The V call is TRBV4-2, the J call TRBJ2-1; possibly TRBD2 for D (6 bases). With 4 bases removed from V and 10 bases from J, the gap between germline ends came to 26 bases. The CDR3 runs 17 residues. Germline V gene sequence: CDR1 LGHNA, CDR2 YNFKEQ. Written as DNA, the CDR3 is TGTGCCAGCAGCCCCTTTGGATCAAGCGGGCCACCTCAGGAGCAGTTCTTC. It translates to CASSPFGSSGPPQEQFF.

The chain is built from TRBV5-1 and TRBJ1-3; D may be TRBD1 (5 bases). There are 14 residues in the CDR3. The V end was cut by 5 bases, the J end by 0 bases, with 9 bases between. Germline CDR1 reads SGHRS; CDR2 reads YFSETQ. The DNA for the CDR3 is TGCGCCAGCAGGGACATCCTCTCTGGAAACACCATATATTTT. This translates into CASRDILSGNTIYF.

The gene calls are TRBV7-9 and TRBJ2-5; the D call may be TRBD1 or TRBD2 (6 bases each). The CDR3 is made up of 13 amino acids. The germline V gene encodes CDR1 SEHNR and CDR2 FQNEAQ (reference sequence). V lost 7 bases and J lost 0, with 9 bases in between. CDR3 nucleotide sequence: TGTGCCAGCACCGGGGGCAACCAAGAGACCCAGTACTTC. Its protein product is CASTGGNQETQYF.

This clone was seen only once. V usage is TRBV5-1 and J usage is TRBJ1-2; D remains ambiguous. V lost 2 bases, J lost 0 bases, and 5 bases lay in between. Germline V CDR1 and CDR2: SGHRS, YFSETQ. The CDR3 runs 13 residues. Here the CDR3 DNA reads TGCGCCAGCAGCTTTGGGCCTAACTATGGCTACACCTTC. Its protein product is CASSFGPNYGYTF.

This rearrangement joins TRBV28 to TRBJ2-5; 10 nucleotides line up with TRBD1. The DNA end favors TRBJ2-7, so the J call may be wrong. Per the germline V gene, CDR1 is MDHEN and CDR2 is SYDVKM. The CDR3 contains 15 residues. The CDR3 nucleotides read TGTGCCAGCAGGACAGGGGGCGAGGGCTCTTACGAGCAGTACTTC. The encoded protein is CASRTGGEGSYEQYF.

With respect to this clone: The sample contains more than one DNA sequence encoding this CDR3. The chain has TRBV28 and TRBJ2-2; D possibly corresponds to TRBD1 (5 bases). V lost 9 bases and J 0 bases, leaving 11 bases between the germline ends. The CDR3 spans 14 residues. Germline CDR1 reads MDHEN; CDR2 reads SYDVKM. The CDR3 loop reads CASRQRANTGELFF. The CDR3 nucleotides are TGTGCCAGTAGACAGCGAGCGAACACCGGGGAGCTGTTTTTT. Full variable domain (missing parts from reference TRBV28 and TRBJ2-2): DVKVTQSSRYLVKRTGEKVFLECVQDMDHENMFWYRQDPGLGLRLIYFSYDVKMKEKGDIPEGYSVSREKKERFSLILESASTNQTSMYLCASRQRANTGELFFGEGSRLTVL.

V and J are TRBV2 and TRBJ2-5, with a weak D call TRBD1 (5 bases). Germline assignment: CDR1 SNHLY and CDR2 FYNNEI. CDR3 size: 14 residues. The ends were cut back, 4 bases at V and 8 bases at J, with 17 bases in the middle. The CDR3 loop is CASSVARARDTQYF. The CDR3 coding sequence is TGTGCCAGCAGTGTGGCCAGGGCAAGAGATACCCAGTACTTC.

The chain links TRBV19 to TRBJ2-7; no clear D. The CDR3 has 13 amino acids. Germline V gives CDR1 LNHDA, CDR2 SQIVND (reference sequence). V lost 5 bases to trimming and J lost 0 bases, with 8 bases between them. CDR3 sequence reads: CASSRSGSYEQYF. Here the CDR3 DNA reads TGTGCCAGTAGTCGGTCAGGCTCCTACGAGCAGTACTTC.

The CDR3 is CASSLGRTVSYGYTF. The DNA for the CDR3 is TGTGCCAGCAGCTTAGGGAGGACTGTCTCCTATGGCTACACCTTC. This chain links TRBV7-2 with TRBJ1-2; D call uncertain. This CDR3 contains 15 residues. Trimming took 1 base from V and 4 from J, leaving 13 bases between them. Germline V CDR1 and CDR2: SGHTA, FQGNSA.

The gene calls are TRBV6-1 and TRBJ2-7, with 7 positions matching TRBD1. This CDR3 has 13 residues. Trimming cost V 8 bases and J 3 bases; bases outside gene matches: 7. Germline lookup yields CDR1 MNHNS and CDR2 SASEGT. CDR3 in DNA: TGTGCCAGCCTCATGCCAGGGGGCTACGAGCAGTACTTC. It specifies CASLMPGGYEQYF.

The chain has TRBV29-1 and TRBJ1-5, with D tentatively TRBD1 (5 bases). Germline V CDR1 and CDR2: SQVTM, ANQGSEA. The V end lost 8 bases, the J end lost 2 bases, and 16 bases lay between the germline ends. This CDR3 spans 14 amino acids. The CDR3 sequence: CSLAGRDCNQPQHF. For the CDR3, the DNA is TGCAGCTTGGCAGGGCGTGATTGCAATCAGCCCCAGCATTTT.

The rearrangement links TRBV2 to TRBJ2-7; D not resolved. Germline V CDR1 and CDR2: SNHLY, FYNNEI. The CDR3 totals 14 residues. Between the trimmed V and J ends, which lost 4 bases and 0 bases, there was a span of 10 bases. In DNA, the CDR3 is TGTGCCAGCAGTGGACGGACCTACTCCTACGAGCAGTACTTC. Encoded protein: CASSGRTYSYEQYF.

This clone was counted once. The chain joins TRBV7-8 to TRBJ1-3, with D possibly being TRBD1 (6 bases). Germline V lookup: CDR1 SGHVS, CDR2 FQNEAQ. Deletions cut 6 bases from V and 0 bases from J, with 12 bases between. CDR3 length: 15 amino acids. CDR3 loop: CASSHRVPSGNTIYF. The CDR3 DNA is TGTGCCAGCAGTCACAGGGTCCCCTCTGGAAACACCATATATTTT.

The rearrangement uses TRBV6-4 and TRBJ2-2, with a tentative D call TRBD2 (6 bases). This CDR3 contains 15 residues. V dropped 0 bases and J dropped 7 bases, with 12 bases sitting between them. The germline V gene has CDR1 MRHNA and CDR2 SNTAGT. The CDR3 reads CASSDSGSRSGELFF. In DNA form, the CDR3 reads TGTGCCAGCAGTGACTCCGGGAGTCGGAGCGGGGAGCTGTTTTTT.

This chain joins TRBV28 and TRBJ2-7; the match to TRBD1 covers 8 bases. Germline V lookup: CDR1 MDHEN, CDR2 SYDVKM. V trimming: 5 bases; J trimming: 4 bases; junction bases outside the gene matches: 7. The CDR3 consists of 14 residues. CDR3 protein: CASSTTGAPYEQYF. CDR3 bases: TGTGCCAGCAGTACGACAGGGGCCCCTTACGAGCAGTACTTC.

This clone was found once. The chain is built from TRBV5-1 and TRBJ2-1; D may be TRBD1 (6 bases). Germline V lookup: CDR1 SGHRS, CDR2 YFSETQ. V was trimmed by 2 bases and J by 7 bases, leaving 28 bases between them. CDR3 length equals 19 residues. DNA for the CDR3: TGCGCCAGCAGCTTAGGGTTGTCTAGCTCCGGCCCAGGGGATAATGAGCAGTTCTTC. Translating gives CASSLGLSSSGPGDNEQFF.